This T cell receptor (beta chain) was identified during a study of shared clonotypes between healthy human individuals. TCRdb's table, derived via immunoSEQ multiplex PCR, lists solely in-frame clones and lacks some. The table includes about 380,000 clones, 96% detected once. The V and J ends lost 4 bases and 6 bases respectively, with 10 bases between them. This CDR3 contains 12 residues. Germline V gene sequence: CDR1 SEHNR, CDR2 FQNEAQ (reference sequence). The chain combines TRBV7-9 with TRBJ2-7; D is tentatively TRBD1 or TRBD2 (6 bases each). The sequence was collected from a man under 40 in good health. The material sequenced was memory CD8+ T cells sorted from blood. Subset specified: CD45RO+ cells pooled with CCR7-negative TemRA cells. CDR3 loop: CASSWGAGEQYF. In DNA form, the CDR3 reads TGTGCCAGCAGCTGGGGGGCCGGCGAGCAGTACTTC.